The clone carrying this T cell receptor (beta chain) was picked up one time. The data were obtained in a study of cytomegalovirus exposure and HLA in healthy donors. Primers: 60 Vbeta forward and 13 Jbeta reverse. The repertoire was sequenced with immunoSEQ multiplex PCR; TCRdb's copy has only in-frame clones and lacks some. The sample has approximately 200,000 clones, 65% to 85% seen once; the top ten hold less than 6%. The germline V gene encodes CDR1 MDHEN and CDR2 SYDVKM. The CDR3 is 14 residues long. Trimming removed 10 bases from V and 4 bases from J, with 19 bases in between. This chain links TRBV28 with TRBJ1-1; D remains ambiguous. The receptor was derived from a woman in her thirties in good health and CMV-seropositive. Input material: PBMCs. The CDR3 nucleotides are TGTGCCAACTCGCCCTTCGGTGTGTCCACTGAAGCTTTCTTT. Its translation: CANSPFGVSTEAFF.